This is a list of T cell receptor beta chains from one sample in a study of radiation and T cells in renal cell carcinoma. Method: immunoSEQ multiplex PCR; TCRdb's copy keeps in-frame clones and lacks some. Among around 130,000 clones listed, approximately 78% were seen once. The material sequenced was blood, taken from a patient whose treatment included radiotherapy and nephrectomy. All receptors come from a woman aged 60-70 years with renal cell carcinoma. Each CDR3 is given with its conserved first and last residue. D genes are given only for firm matches. Expanded clones are given a class, and other clones once, few, many or no size at all.

D | J | size | V | CDR3 | DNA
TRBD1 | TRBJ2-4 | NA | TRBV2 | CASIRDRGNRGNIQYF | TGTGCCAGCATCCGGGACAGGGGAAATCGTGGAAACATTCAGTACTTC
NA | TRBJ1-2 | once | TRBV5-1 | CASSLGSAEGLAYGYTF | TGCGCCAGCAGCTTGGGATCAGCGGAGGGGCTCGCCTATGGCTACACCTTC
NA | TRBJ2-1 | once | TRBV11-2 | CASSRAGTSYNEQFF | TGTGCCAGCAGCCGAGCGGGTACCTCCTACAATGAGCAGTTCTTC
NA | TRBJ1-2 | NA | TRBV4-2 | CASSQVGQGVKGTRIYGYTF | TGTGCCAGCAGCCAAGTTGGGCAGGGTGTGAAGGGAACCAGGATCTATGGCTACACCTTC
NA | TRBJ1-5 | NA | TRBV18 | CASSTDSNQPQHF | TGTGCCAGCTCAACGGATAGCAATCAGCCCCAGCATTTT
TRBD1 | TRBJ2-2 | NA | TRBV5-1 | CASRSLRTGVAGELFF | TGCGCCAGCAGGAGTCTGAGGACAGGGGTGGCCGGGGAGCTGTTTTTT
NA | TRBJ1-6 | NA | TRBV4-1 | CASRLNREQTFPLHF | TGCGCCAGCAGGCTTAACAGGGAGCAAACATTCCCCCTCCACTTT
TRBD2 | TRBJ2-3 | NA | TRBV5-1 | CASSRTVAGGPPRGTDTQYF | TGCGCCAGCAGCCGCACAGTAGCGGGGGGCCCGCCACGAGGGACAGATACGCAGTATTTT
NA | TRBJ2-5 | NA | TRBV2 | CASSDVRGTQYF | TGTGCCAGCAGTGATGTGCGGGGGACCCAGTACTTC
NA | TRBJ1-1 | NA | TRBV29-1 | CSAKTGTTEAFF | TGCAGCGCTAAAACAGGGACCACTGAAGCTTTCTTT
TRBD1 | TRBJ2-7 | NA | TRBV28 | CASTIGGQVGFYEQYF | TGTGCCAGCACAATAGGGGGACAGGTTGGGTTCTACGAGCAGTACTTC
NA | TRBJ1-3 | NA | TRBV19 | CASSSNSGNTIYF | TGTGCCAGTAGTAGTAACTCTGGAAACACCATATATTTT
TRBD2 | TRBJ2-5 | NA | TRBV9 | CASSVGGLAYQETQYF | TGTGCCAGCAGCGTAGGGGGACTAGCGTACCAAGAGACCCAGTACTTC
NA | TRBJ1-2 | NA | TRBV30 | CAWSVGGSIHGYTF | TGTGCCTGGAGTGTGGGCGGTTCTATCCATGGCTACACCTTC
NA | TRBJ1-1 | NA | TRBV15 | CATSRDPGPGAEAFF | TGTGCCACCAGCAGAGATCCGGGGCCTGGAGCTGAAGCTTTCTTT
TRBD2 | TRBJ2-2 | NA | TRBV19 | CASSSGLAGILGELFF | TGTGCCAGTAGTAGCGGACTAGCGGGAATACTCGGGGAGCTGTTTTTT
NA | TRBJ1-1 | NA | TRBV7-3 | CASSLYPFKHREDTEAFF | TGTGCCAGCAGCTTATACCCCTTTAAGCACAGGGAGGACACTGAAGCTTTCTTT
NA | TRBJ2-3 | NA | TRBV4-1 | CASSQRLDSLSTDTQYF | TGCGCCAGCAGCCAACGTCTCGACAGCCTTAGCACAGATACGCAGTATTTT
NA | TRBJ2-5 | NA | TRBV5-1 | CASSLQVGGGETQYF | TGCGCCAGCAGCTTGCAGGTCGGTGGGGGCGAGACCCAGTACTTC
TRBD1 | TRBJ2-5 | NA | TRBV2 | CASRFRQGAGETQYF | TGTGCCAGCCGATTCCGACAGGGGGCAGGGGAGACCCAGTACTTC
TRBD1 | TRBJ1-2 | NA | TRBV6-5 | CASSYSGGQGSGYTF | TGTGCCAGCAGTTACTCTGGGGGACAGGGATCTGGCTACACCTTC
TRBD2 | TRBJ2-2 | NA | TRBV29-1 | CSVRGRGDTGELFF | TGCAGCGTTCGTGGGAGGGGAGACACCGGGGAGCTGTTTTTT
NA | TRBJ1-4 | NA | TRBV19 | CASSMGAPPGDEKLFF | TGTGCCAGTAGTATGGGGGCACCCCCCGGAGATGAAAAACTGTTTTTT
NA | TRBJ2-5 | NA | TRBV5-4 | CASSVPPQETQYF | TGTGCCAGCAGCGTCCCGCCTCAAGAGACCCAGTACTTC
TRBD1 | TRBJ1-1 | few | TRBV9 | CASSPSPGTGRKNTEAFF | TGTGCCAGCAGCCCCAGTCCCGGGACAGGGCGAAAGAACACTGAAGCTTTCTTT
TRBD1 | TRBJ2-3 | NA | TRBV14 | CASSQGTGGVTDTQYF | TGTGCCAGCAGCCAAGGGACAGGGGGAGTCACAGATACGCAGTATTTT
NA | TRBJ2-3 | NA | TRBV10-3 | CAISRLTDTQYF | TGTGCCATCAGCCGACTCACAGATACGCAGTATTTT
NA | TRBJ2-3 | NA | TRBV7-9 | CASRRTSSRTDTQYF | TGTGCCAGCAGACGGACTTCCTCGCGCACAGATACGCAGTATTTT
NA | TRBJ1-1 | many | TRBV4-1 | CASSQGQTMNTEAFF | TGCGCCAGCAGCCAAGGACAGACCATGAACACTGAAGCTTTCTTT
NA | TRBJ2-7 | NA | TRBV28 | CGTGPFYEQYF | TGTGGCACAGGTCCTTTCTACGAGCAGTACTTC
TRBD1 | TRBJ2-3 | NA | TRBV9 | CASTPGDRVRDTQYF | TGTGCCAGCACCCCGGGGGACAGGGTAAGAGATACGCAGTATTTT
NA | TRBJ2-7 | NA | TRBV18 | CASSSPAQGLDEQYF | TGTGCCAGCTCATCTCCTGCCCAGGGTTTGGACGAGCAGTACTTC
NA | TRBJ2-7 | NA | TRBV28 | CASLRGGQYSYEQYF | TGTGCCAGCCTTAGGGGGGGACAGTACTCCTACGAGCAGTACTTC
TRBD1 | TRBJ2-5 | NA | TRBV5-1 | CASSWQGVQETQYF | TGCGCCAGCAGCTGGCAGGGGGTTCAAGAGACCCAGTACTTC
TRBD1 | TRBJ1-4 | NA | TRBV6-5 | CASRTTGAPGLFF | TGTGCCAGCAGAACCACAGGGGCCCCGGGGCTGTTTTTT
TRBD2 | TRBJ2-7 | NA | TRBV27 | CASSFGITGGEQYF | TGTGCCAGCAGTTTTGGCATAACGGGAGGGGAGCAGTACTTC
NA | TRBJ2-1 | NA | TRBV9 | CASSAPQWRGTYNEQFF | TGTGCCAGCAGCGCACCTCAATGGCGGGGTACTTACAATGAGCAGTTCTTC
TRBD1 | TRBJ1-3 | few | TRBV6-4 | CASRSGQGAGNTIYF | TGTGCCAGCAGATCGGGACAGGGGGCTGGAAACACCATATATTTT
NA | TRBJ2-6 | NA | TRBV25-1 | CASSEAGANVLTF | TGTGCCAGCAGTGAAGCAGGGGCCAACGTCCTGACTTTC
NA | TRBJ2-3 | NA | TRBV6-5 | CASSSDSTDTQYF | TGTGCCAGCAGTTCGGACTCCACAGATACGCAGTATTTT
TRBD1 | TRBJ1-2 | NA | TRBV7-2 | CASSSLWTGDYGYTF | TGTGCCAGCAGCTCTCTTTGGACAGGGGATTATGGCTACACCTTC
NA | TRBJ1-5 | NA | TRBV6-5 | CASTDHSNQPQHF | TGTGCCAGCACCGATCATAGCAATCAGCCCCAGCATTTT
NA | TRBJ2-7 | once | TRBV6-1 | CASSFTGSEQYF | TGTGCCAGCAGTTTTACAGGGAGCGAGCAGTACTTC
NA | TRBJ2-3 | NA | TRBV18 | CASSHPDGTDTQYF | TGTGCCAGCTCACACCCGGACGGAACAGATACGCAGTATTTT
NA | TRBJ1-2 | NA | TRBV6-6 | CASSYTGGADGYTF | TGTGCCAGCAGTTACACCGGGGGCGCGGATGGCTACACCTTC
NA | TRBJ2-7 | NA | TRBV11-2 | CASSLALQATYEQYF | TGTGCCAGCAGCTTAGCTTTACAGGCTACCTACGAGCAGTACTTC
TRBD2 | TRBJ2-3 | NA | TRBV5-4 | CASNLAGSTDTQYF | TGTGCCAGCAACCTAGCGGGGAGCACAGATACGCAGTATTTT
NA | TRBJ1-3 | NA | TRBV4-2 | CASSQDHQGADSGNTIYF | TGTGCCAGCAGCCAAGATCATCAAGGGGCAGACTCTGGAAACACCATATATTTT
NA | TRBJ1-4 | NA | TRBV6-1 | CASSEMGTTNEKLFF | TGTGCCAGCAGTGAAATGGGGACAACTAATGAAAAACTGTTTTTT
NA | TRBJ2-2 | NA | TRBV9 | CASSVQTGTGELFF | TGTGCCAGCAGCGTACAGACAGGCACCGGGGAGCTGTTTTTT
NA | TRBJ1-1 | NA | TRBV5-1 | CASSLRTGGGTEAFF | TGCGCCAGCAGCTTACGGACGGGGGGAGGGACTGAAGCTTTCTTT
NA | TRBJ1-4 | few | TRBV5-1 | CASSLAGEKLFF | TGCGCCAGCAGCTTGGCCGGGGAGAAACTGTTTTTT